A selection of T cell receptor beta chains follows, all from one sample in a study of blood T cell repertoires in COVID-19. Clones were read by immunoSEQ multiplex PCR, and TCRdb kept only the in-frame ones, dropping some. Found here are around 31,000 clones, around 87% of them singletons; the top ten hold 16%. The specimen was peripheral blood. The source is a man older than 75 with acute or convalescent COVID-19. The CDR3 runs from the conserved cysteine through the conserved F or W. The D gene is left open where the match is weak. Expanded clones are given a class, and other clones once, few, many or no size at all.

>TRBJ1-2|TRBD1|-|TRBV5-4
TGTGCCAGCAGCTTGGGGACAGGGAGCTTCTATGGCTACACCTTC
CASSLGTGSFYGYTF
>TRBJ1-4|-|-|TRBV4-2
TGTGCCAGCAGCCAAGATCCGTCCGGGAGTAATGAAAAACTGTTTTTT
CASSQDPSGSNEKLFF
>TRBJ2-5|-|-|TRBV5-1
TGCGCCAGCAGCCTGGGTTCCAACGGGGAGACCCAGTACTTC
CASSLGSNGETQYF
>TRBJ2-2|TRBD2|-|TRBV9
TGTGCCAGCAGCGGAGGACTAGCAACCGGGGAGCTGTTTTTT
CASSGGLATGELFF
>TRBJ2-5|-|-|TRBV5-1
TGCGCCAGCAGCTTGGCCCGGACAACTCAAGAGACCCAGTACTTC
CASSLARTTQETQYF
>TRBJ2-3|TRBD1|-|TRBV30
TGTGCCTGGAGTGCTACAGGGGGTTCCACAGATACGCAGTATTTT
CAWSATGGSTDTQYF
>TRBJ2-7|TRBD1|-|TRBV19
TGTGCCAGTAGTATCAGGGGGAGCTCCTACGAGCAGTACTTC
CASSIRGSSYEQYF
>TRBJ1-2|TRBD1|-|TRBV29-1
TGCAGCGTTAGGGGACAGGGGAACTATGGCTACACCTTC
CSVRGQGNYGYTF
>TRBJ1-5|-|-|TRBV21-1
TGTGCCAGCAGCAATCCCCCCGGACAGGGTACCCCTAGCAATCAGCCCCAGCATTTT
CASSNPPGQGTPSNQPQHF
>TRBJ2-2|-|-|TRBV5-5
TGTGCCAGCAGCTTGTCCGACAGCTACACCGGGGAGCTGTTTTTT
CASSLSDSYTGELFF
>TRBJ2-7|TRBD1|-|TRBV19
TGTGCCAGTAGTCCCCGACAGGGATGGGAGCAGTACTTC
CASSPRQGWEQYF
>TRBJ1-2|TRBD1|-|TRBV30
TGTGCCTGGAGTGTCGGACAGGGCCTTGGGTATGGCTACACCTTC
CAWSVGQGLGYGYTF
>TRBJ1-4|-|-|TRBV6-4
TGTGCCAGCAGCCGCGACTTAAATGAAAAACTGTTTTTT
CASSRDLNEKLFF
>TRBJ2-7|-|-|TRBV11-2
TGTGCCAGCAGCTTGAGGGGGCTAGGGGGGTACGAGCAGTACTTC
CASSLRGLGGYEQYF
>TRBJ2-5|-|-|TRBV19
TGTGCCAGTAGTGTGGGGCGCCCGGAGACCCAGTACTTC
CASSVGRPETQYF
>TRBJ1-2|-|few|TRBV6-5
TGTGCCAGCAGTACCCGCAGGGATTTTAGTGGCTACACCTTC
CASSTRRDFSGYTF
>TRBJ2-2|-|once|TRBV10-3
TGTGCCATCAGTGCGGCAGGGGGGACCGGGGAGCTGTTTTTT
CAISAAGGTGELFF
>TRBJ1-2|TRBD1|-|TRBV5-4
TGTGCCAGCAGCTTGGTGGGGGCTTCCGGGACAGGAGGTTACGGTGGCTACACCTTC
CASSLVGASGTGGYGGYTF
>TRBJ1-5|TRBD1|-|TRBV19
TGTGCCACCCAGGGGGGCAGGGAACCCAATCAGCCCCAGCATTTT
CATQGGREPNQPQHF
>TRBJ2-2|-|-|TRBV5-1
TGCGCCAGCAGCTTCGCAGGCCACACCGGGGAGCTGTTTTTT
CASSFAGHTGELFF
>TRBJ1-1|-|-|TRBV10-2
TGCGCCACCAAGGACCCAGGGAGGTTGAACACTGAAGCTTTCTTT
CATKDPGRLNTEAFF
>TRBJ2-5|-|-|TRBV7-3
TGTGCCAGCAGCTTATATACTAGCTGGGAAGAGACCCAGTACTTC
CASSLYTSWEETQYF
>TRBJ1-6|-|-|TRBV23-1
TGCGCCAGCAGTCTACCTAGGGGGACCGATAATTCACCCCTCCACTTT
CASSLPRGTDNSPLHF
>TRBJ2-6|-|-|TRBV9
TGTGCCAGCAGCGCGGGGGTTTTCTCTGGGGCCAACGTCCTGACTTTC
CASSAGVFSGANVLTF
>TRBJ1-5|TRBD1|-|TRBV6-2/TRBV6-3
TGTGCCAGCAGCCCACTACAGGGGGCATTTCGCAATCAGCCCCAGCATTTT
CASSPLQGAFRNQPQHF
>TRBJ2-7|-|-|TRBV18
TGTGCCAGCTCACCCACAGGGTCCCCCTACGAGCAGTACTTC
CASSPTGSPYEQYF
>TRBJ1-2|-|-|TRBV11-2
TGTGCCAGCAGCACCGACAATATCTATGGCTACACCTTC
CASSTDNIYGYTF
>TRBJ2-3|TRBD2|-|TRBV9
TGTGCCAGCAGCGCCGGACTAGCGACAGATACGCAGTATTTT
CASSAGLATDTQYF
>TRBJ1-2|-|-|TRBV7-3
TGTGCCAGCAGCTTAGGGGACACCCTCTATGGCTACACCTTC
CASSLGDTLYGYTF
>TRBJ2-7|TRBD1|once|TRBV5-1
TGCGCCAGCAGCTTGGCCAGGGGGAACGAGCAGTACTTC
CASSLARGNEQYF
>TRBJ1-2|-|few|TRBV2
TGTGCCAGCAGCACTCGAGATGGCTACACCTTC
CASSTRDGYTF
>TRBJ1-2|-|-|TRBV30
TGTGCCTGGAGTGTGGGAGGAAGAGGGAGCTACACCTTC
CAWSVGGRGSYTF
>TRBJ1-1|-|-|TRBV7-2
TGTGCCAGCAGCTCCTCCTATGAATACACTGAAGCTTTCTTT
CASSSSYEYTEAFF
>TRBJ2-3|-|-|TRBV7-3
TGTGCCAGCAGCTTGCGGGGCAGAGATACGCAGTATTTT
CASSLRGRDTQYF
>TRBJ2-7|-|-|TRBV5-1
TGCGCCAGCAGCTTGGGAGGGGGAAGGTCCTACGAGCAGTACTTC
CASSLGGGRSYEQYF
>TRBJ2-6|-|-|TRBV19
TGTGCCAGTAGCACAACCAGGGTGTCGACTGGGGCCAACGTCCTGACTTTC
CASSTTRVSTGANVLTF
>TRBJ1-5|-|-|TRBV19
TGTGCCAGTCGAGGGGGACGGATAAATCAGCCCCAGCATTTT
CASRGGRINQPQHF
>TRBJ2-1|TRBD1|-|TRBV4-2
TGTGCCAGCAGCCAAGATTCAGGAGAGGGGGCGGATGAGCAGTTCTTC
CASSQDSGEGADEQFF
>TRBJ1-1|-|-|TRBV11-2
TGTGCCAGCAGCTTTTACACGCACATGAACACTGAAGCTTTCTTT
CASSFYTHMNTEAFF
>TRBJ1-1|-|-|TRBV29-1
TGCAGCGTTGCGGTCGGGAGCACTGAAGCTTTCTTT
CSVAVGSTEAFF
>TRBJ2-5|TRBD1|-|TRBV6-5
TGTGCCAGCAGTTACTCTTTGACAGGGATGGTTGAGACCCAGTACTTC
CASSYSLTGMVETQYF
>TRBJ2-3|TRBD2|once|TRBV28
TGTGCCAGCAGCCTTGGGACTAGCAGGCGTGCAGATACGCAGTATTTT
CASSLGTSRRADTQYF
>TRBJ2-3|TRBD2|-|TRBV14
TGTGCCAGCAGCTTTCGTCTAGCGGGGGGCCCGGGAGATACGCAGTATTTT
CASSFRLAGGPGDTQYF
>TRBJ1-6|-|-|TRBV25-1
TGTGCCAGCAGTGAGGGAGGCGGGCCTTTTTCCCTCCACTTT
CASSEGGGPFSLHF
>TRBJ1-1|TRBD1|-|TRBV5-1
TGCGCCAGCAGTTACCAGGGGGCATCGAACACTGAAGCTTTCTTT
CASSYQGASNTEAFF
>TRBJ1-1|TRBD1|-|TRBV5-1
TGCGCCAGCAGCACCCAACAGGGGGCTGAAGCTTTCTTT
CASSTQQGAEAFF
>TRBJ1-6|TRBD1|-|TRBV6-1
TGTGCCAGCAGTGAAGTTTGGGGGGGGACAGGGATCTTGAACCTCCACTTT
CASSEVWGGTGILNLHF
>TRBJ2-5|TRBD1|-|TRBV5-1
TGCGCCAGCAGCTTGGGAGACAGGGCCAGAGAGACCCAGTACTTC
CASSLGDRARETQYF